Shown below are 2 T cell receptor beta chains from a single sample sequenced in a study of blood T cell repertoires in COVID-19. Assay used: immunoSEQ multiplex PCR; TCRdb lists only in-frame clones, some missing. The sample shows under 250,000 clones, about four fifths of them seen only once. Sequencing was carried out using peripheral blood. The source of these receptors is a woman in her fifties or sixties with acute or convalescent COVID-19.

The CDR3: CASSVSNGGAGTDTQYF. The CDR3 DNA reads as TGTGCCAGCAGTGTGTCCAACGGGGGGGCCGGAACAGATACGCAGTATTTT. This rearrangement joins TRBV6-4 to TRBJ2-3, with 8 bases matching TRBD2. Trimming removed 4 bases from V and 3 bases from J; junction bases left unmatched: 12. The CDR3 is made up of 17 amino acids. Germline loops: CDR1 MRHNA, CDR2 SNTAGT.

CDR3 protein: CASSGPGGQSTGELFF. The CDR3 nucleotides are TGTGCCAGCAGCGGACCCGGAGGACAGAGCACCGGGGAGCTGTTTTTT. This chain joins TRBV9 and TRBJ2-2; possibly TRBD1 for D (6 bases). Germline CDR1 and CDR2: SGDLS and YYNGEE. The CDR3 runs 16 residues. V dropped 3 bases and J dropped 4 bases, with 16 bases sitting between them.